The 19 T cell receptor beta chains in this list originate from one sample, sequenced in a study of early T cells in non-severe SARS-CoV-2 infection. TCRdb itself ran the 5' RACE reads through MiXCR, one entry per CDR3 protein. The sample holds 75,000 to 90,000 distinct CDR3 sequences, around 9.3% seen once. This specimen was whole blood, taken at baseline. Receptors originate from an adult who was a healthcare worker with PCR-confirmed SARS-CoV-2 infection or an uninfected control (not recorded which).

This clonotype occurred a few times. V gene TRBV19 combines with J gene TRBJ2-2, with TRBD1 identical over 8 bases. V lost 9 bases and J lost 5; bases outside the gene matches: 5. CDR1 LNHDA and CDR2 SQIVND come from the germline V gene (reference sequence). This CDR3 comprises 13 residues. The CDR3 DNA sequence: TGTGCCAGCTCCCAGGGGGCAACCGGGGAGCTGTTTTTT. This encodes CASSQGATGELFF.

The chain uses TRBV11-2 and TRBJ2-1; 11 bases align to TRBD2. This CDR3 region has 17 residues. Trimming at V came to 5 bases and at J to 4 bases, leaving 10 bases not matched to a gene. Germline loops: CDR1 SGHAT, CDR2 FQNNGV. The CDR3 loop is CASSNPTSGSSYNEQFF. In DNA, the CDR3 is TGTGCCAGCAGCAACCCAACTAGCGGGAGTTCGTACAATGAGCAGTTCTTC. Full variable domain (missing parts from reference TRBV11-2 and TRBJ2-1): EAGVAQSPRYKIIEKRQSVAFWCNPISGHATLYWYQQILGQGPKLLIQFQNNGVVDDSQLPKDRFSAERLKGVDSTLKIQPAKLEDSAVYLCASSNPTSGSSYNEQFFGPGTRLTVL.

At least ten counts were recorded for this clonotype. The V gene is TRBV18, the J gene TRBJ2-7; 8 bases agree with TRBD1. The germline V gene encodes CDR1 KGHSH and CDR2 LQKENI. The CDR3 is 14 residues long. With 4 bases clipped from V and 4 bases from J, the junction kept 6 bases outside the gene matches. The CDR3 DNA follows: TGTGCCAGCTCACTGGGGGACAGGCAATACGAGCAGTACTTC. This gives the protein CASSLGDRQYEQYF.

The CDR3 region is CASSPGLQVDTQYF. In DNA, the CDR3 is TGTGCCAGCTCACCAGGCCTACAAGTCGATACGCAGTATTTT. The genes are TRBV18 and TRBJ2-3; D unresolved. This CDR3 comprises 14 residues. V was pared by 2 bases and J by 6 bases, with 12 bases between. Germline V gene sequence: CDR1 KGHSH, CDR2 LQKENI.

This clonotype was counted at least ten times. The chain is built from TRBV7-3 and TRBJ2-5; a weak D match, TRBD2 (5 bases). V lost 2 bases and J lost 4, with 14 bases in between. Germline-derived CDR1 and CDR2 are SGHTA and FQGTGA. This CDR3 has 15 amino acids. The CDR3 nucleotides read TGTGCCAGCAGCTTATCCGCCCAAAGCGGAGAGACCCAGTACTTC. Amino acid sequence: CASSLSAQSGETQYF.

This clonotype showed up just a few times. This chain's CDR3 is CASCLRSGEGRTEAFF. CDR3 bases: TGTGCCAGCTGCCTACGATCGGGGGAGGGACGCACTGAAGCTTTCTTT. The V call is TRBV11-1, the J call TRBJ1-1, with D possibly matching TRBD1 (5 bases). CDR3 length equals 16 residues. From germline, CDR1 is SGHAT and CDR2 FQDESV (reference sequence). The germline V and J ends were trimmed by 8 bases and 4 bases, with 23 bases remaining between them.

The chain recombines TRBV10-2 with TRBJ1-1; D remains ambiguous. Germline values: CDR1 WSHSY, CDR2 SAAADI. V lost 1 base to trimming and J lost 2 bases, with 5 bases between them. The CDR3 runs 13 residues. CDR3 sequence: CASSEFGNTEAFF. The CDR3 DNA sequence: TGCGCCAGCAGTGAGTTTGGAAACACTGAAGCTTTCTTT.

The table lists this clonotype with many counts. The chain uses TRBV6-2 or TRBV6-3 and TRBJ2-5; D might be TRBD1 or TRBD2, each matching 5 bases. The CDR3 is made up of 14 amino acids. The V gene's germline CDR1 is MNHEY and CDR2 SVGEGT. Trimming took 7 bases from V and 1 from J, leaving 13 bases between them. CDR3 amino acids: CASNSGTIQETQYF. CDR3 in DNA: TGTGCCAGCAATTCCGGGACCATCCAAGAGACCCAGTACTTC.

This clonotype came up many times. The V gene is TRBV18, the J gene TRBJ1-5; a possible D gene is TRBD1 (5 bases). V shed 5 bases and J shed 10 bases, with 18 bases lying between them. Germline assignment: CDR1 KGHSH and CDR2 LQKENI. The CDR3 length is 14 residues. The CDR3 sequence: CASSSRDGYPPQHF. The CDR3 DNA reads as TGTGCCAGCTCATCAAGGGACGGCTATCCTCCCCAGCATTTT.

The table lists this clonotype with a few counts. CDR3 sequence (DNA): TGTGCCAGCAAGGTGACTAGCGGCATCTACGAGCAGTACTTC. Protein: CASKVTSGIYEQYF. The rearrangement joins TRBV6-5 to TRBJ2-7, with TRBD2 matching 9 bases. This CDR3 comprises 14 residues. Germline V CDR1 and CDR2: MNHEY, SVGAGI. V shed 7 bases and J 3 bases; nucleotides not matched to a gene: 7.

This clonotype was counted between two and nine times. This rearrangement joins TRBV6-6 to TRBJ1-1; tentative D call: TRBD1 (5 bases). V was cut by 4 bases and J by 1 base, with 13 bases left in between. Germline-derived CDR1 and CDR2 are MNHNY and SVGAGI (reference sequence). This CDR3 has 15 amino acids. The CDR3 DNA is TGTGCCAGCAGTTCGGCGGGTAGGGGGAACACTGAAGCTTTCTTT. Residues: CASSSAGRGNTEAFF.

The rearrangement links TRBV2 to TRBJ1-2; tentatively, D is TRBD1 (5 bases). Germline values: CDR1 SNHLY, CDR2 FYNNEI. The CDR3 consists of 13 residues. V was trimmed by 8 bases and J by 4 bases, leaving 14 bases between them. CDR3: CASSTGGSYGYTF. For the CDR3, the DNA is TGTGCCAGCTCCACGGGGGGTAGCTATGGCTACACCTTC.

The gene calls are TRBV5-4 and TRBJ2-5; 8 bases line up with TRBD1. The CDR3 spans 18 residues. The junction had 12 bases not matched to a gene; V was cut back by 1 base and J by 1 base. CDR1 is SGHNT, CDR2 YYREEE, per germline (reference sequence). CDR3 bases: TGTGCCAGCAGCTTGCGGCAGGGGGCTTTCCCCCGCCAAGAGACCCAGTACTTC. Translating gives CASSLRQGAFPRQETQYF.

The chain is built from TRBV7-9 and TRBJ2-5; D could derive from TRBD1 or TRBD2 (6 bases each). Trimming removed 5 bases from V and 9 bases from J, with 16 bases in between. CDR3 length equals 13 residues. Per the germline V gene, CDR1 is SEHNR and CDR2 is FQNEAQ (reference sequence). The CDR3 spells CASSPVVRGAQYF. CDR3 nucleotides: TGTGCCAGCAGCCCTGTTGTTAGGGGGGCCCAGTACTTC.

V is TRBV12-3 or TRBV12-4 and J is TRBJ2-1, with 7 positions matching TRBD2. Germline trimming cut 6 bases from V and 6 bases from J; bases unmatched to any gene: 5. The length of the CDR3 is 13 residues. In DNA, the CDR3 is TGTGCCAGCAGATCCCGACTAGCCAATGAGCAGTTCTTC. This sequence encodes CASRSRLANEQFF.

The chain recombines TRBV20-1 with TRBJ2-1; unclear D gene. The CDR3 runs to 11 residues. The germline V and J ends were trimmed by 3 bases and 12 bases, with 12 bases remaining between them. Germline V gene sequence: CDR1 DFQATT, CDR2 SNEGSKA (reference sequence). The chain's CDR3 is CSARVAAGQFF. The DNA for the CDR3 is TGCAGTGCTAGGGTGGCGGCAGGGCAGTTCTTC.

This chain uses TRBV20-1 with TRBJ2-7; possible D gene TRBD2, 5 bases. V dropped 3 bases and J dropped 2 bases, with 14 bases sitting between them. The CDR3 runs 14 residues. CDR1 is DFQATT, CDR2 SNEGSKA, per germline (reference sequence). CDR3 nucleotides: TGCAGTGCTAGGTCGGGGAGAACCACCTACGAGCAGTACTTC. Encoded protein: CSARSGRTTYEQYF.

The chain employs TRBV20-1 and TRBJ1-6; no clear D. Per the germline V gene, CDR1 is DFQATT and CDR2 is SNEGSKA (reference sequence). CDR3 length equals 16 residues. The ends were cut back, 0 bases at V and 3 bases at J, with 12 bases in the middle. DNA for the CDR3: TGCAGTGCTAGAGATTTGGGCGGTTACTATAATTCACCCCTCCACTTT. This encodes CSARDLGGYYNSPLHF.

The chain links TRBV3-1 to TRBJ2-1; weak D call: TRBD1 (6 bases). V gave up 5 bases and J gave up 7 bases, with 12 bases separating them. CDR1 is LGHDT and CDR2 is YNNKEL in the germline V gene (reference sequence). This CDR3 is built from 13 residues. Here the CDR3 reads CASSFGTKNEQFF. CDR3 DNA sequence: TGTGCCAGCAGCTTCGGGACAAAGAATGAGCAGTTCTTC.